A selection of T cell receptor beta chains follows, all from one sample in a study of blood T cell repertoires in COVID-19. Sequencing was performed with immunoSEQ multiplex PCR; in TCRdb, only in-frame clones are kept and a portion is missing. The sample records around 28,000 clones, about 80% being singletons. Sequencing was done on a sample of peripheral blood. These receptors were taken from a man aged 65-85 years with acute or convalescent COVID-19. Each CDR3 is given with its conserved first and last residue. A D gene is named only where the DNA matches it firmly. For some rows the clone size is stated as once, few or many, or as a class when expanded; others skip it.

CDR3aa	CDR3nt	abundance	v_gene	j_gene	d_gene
CAWSGRGQLYF	TGTGCCTGGAGTGGGAGGGGACAGTTATACTTC	-	TRBV30	TRBJ2-5	-
CASSAGLLGELFF	TGTGCCAGCTCTGCGGGACTACTCGGGGAGCTGTTTTTT	-	TRBV19	TRBJ2-2	TRBD2
CASSLTGLGNQPQHF	TGCGCCAGCAGCTTGACGGGTTTGGGCAATCAGCCCCAGCATTTT	-	TRBV5-1	TRBJ1-5	-
CASSLGQGRAIQPQHF	TGTGCCAGCAGTCTCGGACAGGGTAGAGCGATTCAGCCCCAGCATTTT	-	TRBV28	TRBJ1-5	TRBD1
CASSPRIQRYTF	TGTGCCAGCAGCCCCAGGATTCAGCGCTACACCTTC	-	TRBV7-8	TRBJ1-2	-
CASSSRDGVSTGELFF	TGTGCCAGTAGTAGTCGCGACGGGGTAAGCACCGGGGAGCTGTTTTTT	-	TRBV19	TRBJ2-2	-
CASSQGLGANYGYTF	TGCGCCAGCAGCCAAGGGCTAGGGGCAAACTATGGCTACACCTTC	-	TRBV4-1	TRBJ1-2	-
CAISPTSRGANYGYTF	TGTGCCATCAGTCCAACCAGCAGGGGGGCCAACTATGGCTACACCTTC	few	TRBV10-3	TRBJ1-2	TRBD1
CASSRPGGALNYGYTF	TGTGCCAGCAGTCGGCCAGGGGGCGCCTTGAACTATGGCTACACCTTC	-	TRBV28	TRBJ1-2	TRBD1
CASSSDRESYEQYF	TGTGCCAGCAGCTCGGACAGGGAGTCCTACGAGCAGTACTTC	-	TRBV7-9	TRBJ2-7	TRBD1
CASGSNLEQFF	TGTGCTAGTGGTTCGAACCTAGAGCAGTTCTTC	-	TRBV12-5	TRBJ2-1	-
CASSPGLAGSADTQYF	TGTGCCAGCAGCCCGGGACTAGCGGGATCTGCAGATACGCAGTATTTT	-	TRBV11-1	TRBJ2-3	TRBD2
CASGTGPNYGYTF	TGTGCCAGCGGGACAGGACCTAACTATGGCTACACCTTC	-	TRBV28	TRBJ1-2	TRBD1
CASGRLQGHEQYF	TGTGCCAGCGGGCGGCTGCAGGGCCACGAGCAGTACTTC	-	TRBV7-3	TRBJ2-7	-
CASSFPRLAGGVETQYF	TGTGCCAGCAGTTTTCCTAGACTAGCGGGAGGTGTGGAGACCCAGTACTTC	few	TRBV28	TRBJ2-5	TRBD2
CASSIAENTGELFF	TGTGCCAGCAGCATAGCAGAGAACACCGGGGAGCTGTTTTTT	-	TRBV25-1	TRBJ2-2	-
CSVEMQYDGYTF	TGCAGCGTTGAAATGCAGTACGATGGCTACACCTTC	few	TRBV29-1	TRBJ1-2	-
CASSVGTQNTEAFF	TGTGCCAGCAGCGTGGGGACACAGAACACTGAAGCTTTCTTT	-	TRBV9	TRBJ1-1	-
CASSLALGQISGNTIYF	TGCGCCAGCAGCTTGGCCTTGGGACAAATCTCGGGAAACACCATATATTTT	-	TRBV5-1	TRBJ1-3	-
CASSLMTGGDTEAFF	TGTGCCAGCAGCTTAATGACAGGGGGGGACACTGAAGCTTTCTTT	-	TRBV5-4	TRBJ1-1	TRBD1